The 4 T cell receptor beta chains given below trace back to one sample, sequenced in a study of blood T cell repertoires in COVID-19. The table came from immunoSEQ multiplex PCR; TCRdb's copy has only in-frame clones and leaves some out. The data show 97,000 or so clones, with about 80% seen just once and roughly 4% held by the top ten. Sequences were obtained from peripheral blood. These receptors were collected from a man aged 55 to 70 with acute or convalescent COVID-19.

In nucleotides, the CDR3 is TGTGCCAGCAGCCAAGATGGGGGCGTTCGGGTCTCCTATAATTCACCCCTCCACTTT. Translation: CASSQDGGVRVSYNSPLHF. The chain joins TRBV4-2 to TRBJ1-6; the D gene is possibly TRBD1 (6 bases). The CDR3 has 19 residues. V lost 0 bases and J 0 bases, leaving 15 bases between the germline ends. Per the germline V gene, CDR1 is LGHNA and CDR2 is YNFKEQ.

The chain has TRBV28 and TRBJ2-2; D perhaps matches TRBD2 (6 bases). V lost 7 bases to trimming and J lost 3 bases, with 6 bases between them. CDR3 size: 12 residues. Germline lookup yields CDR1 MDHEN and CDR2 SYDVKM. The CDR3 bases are TGTGCCAGCACGGGGGACACCGGGGAGCTGTTTTTT. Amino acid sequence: CASTGDTGELFF.

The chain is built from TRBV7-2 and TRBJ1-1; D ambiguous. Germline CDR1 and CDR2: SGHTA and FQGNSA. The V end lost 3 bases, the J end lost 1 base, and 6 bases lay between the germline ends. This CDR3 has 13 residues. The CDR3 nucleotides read TGTGCCAGCAGCTTTCAAAAGAACACTGAAGCTTTCTTT. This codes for CASSFQKNTEAFF.

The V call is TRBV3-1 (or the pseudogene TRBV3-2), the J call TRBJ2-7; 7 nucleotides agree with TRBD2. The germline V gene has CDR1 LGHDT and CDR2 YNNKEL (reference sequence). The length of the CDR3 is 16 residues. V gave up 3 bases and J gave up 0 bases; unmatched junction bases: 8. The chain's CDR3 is CASSQGGTATSYEQYV. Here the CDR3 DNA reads TGTGCCAGCAGCCAGGGGGGGACCGCTACCTCCTACGAGCAGTACGTC.